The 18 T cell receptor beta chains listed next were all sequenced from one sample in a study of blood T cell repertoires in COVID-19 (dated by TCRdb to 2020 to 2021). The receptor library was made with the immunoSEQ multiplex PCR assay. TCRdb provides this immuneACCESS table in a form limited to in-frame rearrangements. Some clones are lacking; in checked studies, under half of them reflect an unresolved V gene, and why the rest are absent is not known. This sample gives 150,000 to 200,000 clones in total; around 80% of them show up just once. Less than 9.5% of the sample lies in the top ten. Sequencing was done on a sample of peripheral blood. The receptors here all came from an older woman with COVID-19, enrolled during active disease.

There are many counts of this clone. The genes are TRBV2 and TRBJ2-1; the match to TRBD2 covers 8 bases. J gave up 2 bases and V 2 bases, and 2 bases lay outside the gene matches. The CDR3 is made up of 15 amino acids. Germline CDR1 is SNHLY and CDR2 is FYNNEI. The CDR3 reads CASSENGGAYNEQFF. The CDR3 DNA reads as TGTGCCAGCAGTGAAAACGGGGGGGCCTACAATGAGCAGTTCTTC.

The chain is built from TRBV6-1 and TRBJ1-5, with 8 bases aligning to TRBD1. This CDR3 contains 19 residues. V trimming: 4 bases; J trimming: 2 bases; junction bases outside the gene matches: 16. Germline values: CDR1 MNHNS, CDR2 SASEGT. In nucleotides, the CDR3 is TGTGCCAGCAGTGCTAAGACAGGGGTCGGATGGGGCGGCAATCAGCCCCAGCATTTT. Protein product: CASSAKTGVGWGGNQPQHF.

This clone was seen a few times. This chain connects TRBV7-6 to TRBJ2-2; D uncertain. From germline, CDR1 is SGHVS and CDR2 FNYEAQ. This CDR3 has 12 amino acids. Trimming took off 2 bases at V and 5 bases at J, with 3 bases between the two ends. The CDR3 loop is CASSLSTGELFF. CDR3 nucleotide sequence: TGTGCCAGCAGCTTATCTACCGGGGAGCTGTTTTTT.

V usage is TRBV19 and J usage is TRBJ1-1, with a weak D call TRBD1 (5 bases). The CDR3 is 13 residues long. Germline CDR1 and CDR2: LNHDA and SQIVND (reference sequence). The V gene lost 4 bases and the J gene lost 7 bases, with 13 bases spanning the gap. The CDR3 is CASSTHDQGEAFF. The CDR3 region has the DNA TGTGCCAGTAGTACTCACGATCAGGGTGAAGCTTTCTTT.

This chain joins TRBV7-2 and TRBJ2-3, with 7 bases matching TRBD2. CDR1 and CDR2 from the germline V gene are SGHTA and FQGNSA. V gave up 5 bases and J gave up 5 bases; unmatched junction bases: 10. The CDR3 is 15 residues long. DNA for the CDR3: TGTGCCAGCAGCCCCGCAGGGCGGGGGATAGATACGCAGTATTTT. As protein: CASSPAGRGIDTQYF.

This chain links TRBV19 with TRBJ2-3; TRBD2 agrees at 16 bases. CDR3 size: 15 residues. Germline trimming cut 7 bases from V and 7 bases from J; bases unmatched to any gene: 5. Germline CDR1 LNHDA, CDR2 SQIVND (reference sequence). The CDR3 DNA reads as TGTGCCAGTACCGAGGGACTAGCGGGGGGGAATACGCAGTATTTT. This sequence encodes CASTEGLAGGNTQYF.

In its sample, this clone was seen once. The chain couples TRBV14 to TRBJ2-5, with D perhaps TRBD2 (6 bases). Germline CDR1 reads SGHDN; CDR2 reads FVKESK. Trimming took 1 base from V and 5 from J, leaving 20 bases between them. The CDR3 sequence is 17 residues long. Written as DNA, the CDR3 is TGTGCCAGCAGCCAAGCTATATACGGCGGGGCCGGGGAGACCCAGTACTTC. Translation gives CASSQAIYGGAGETQYF.

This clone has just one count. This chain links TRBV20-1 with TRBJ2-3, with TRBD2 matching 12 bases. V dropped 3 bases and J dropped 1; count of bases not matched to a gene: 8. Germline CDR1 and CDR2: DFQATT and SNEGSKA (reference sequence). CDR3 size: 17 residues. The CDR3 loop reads CSASLTSGGLGTDTQYF. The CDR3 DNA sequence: TGCAGTGCTAGTCTGACTAGCGGGGGCCTAGGCACAGATACGCAGTATTTT.

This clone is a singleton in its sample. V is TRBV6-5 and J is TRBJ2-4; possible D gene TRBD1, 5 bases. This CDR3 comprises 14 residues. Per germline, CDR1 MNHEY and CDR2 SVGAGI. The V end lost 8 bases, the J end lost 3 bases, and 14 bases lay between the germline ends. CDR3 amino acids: CASGASNGKNIQYF. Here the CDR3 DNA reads TGTGCCAGCGGGGCCAGTAACGGCAAAAACATTCAGTACTTC.

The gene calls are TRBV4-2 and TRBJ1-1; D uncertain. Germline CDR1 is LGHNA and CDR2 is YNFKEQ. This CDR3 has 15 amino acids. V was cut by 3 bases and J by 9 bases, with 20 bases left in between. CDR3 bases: TGTGCCAGCAGCCACGCAGGAGGTCTACACAAGCAAGCTTTCTTT. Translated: CASSHAGGLHKQAFF.

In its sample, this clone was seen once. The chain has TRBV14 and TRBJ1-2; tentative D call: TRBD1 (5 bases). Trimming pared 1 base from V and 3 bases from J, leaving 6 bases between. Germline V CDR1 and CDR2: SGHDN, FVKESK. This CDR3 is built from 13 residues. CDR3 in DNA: TGTGCCAGCAGCCAAGGACAGCACTATGGCTACACCTTC. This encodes CASSQGQHYGYTF.

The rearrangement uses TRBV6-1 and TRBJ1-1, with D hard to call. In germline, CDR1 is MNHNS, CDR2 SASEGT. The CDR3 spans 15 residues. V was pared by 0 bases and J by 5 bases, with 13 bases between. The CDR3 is CASSEAHSFGTEAFF. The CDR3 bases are TGTGCCAGCAGTGAAGCCCACAGCTTTGGGACTGAAGCTTTCTTT.

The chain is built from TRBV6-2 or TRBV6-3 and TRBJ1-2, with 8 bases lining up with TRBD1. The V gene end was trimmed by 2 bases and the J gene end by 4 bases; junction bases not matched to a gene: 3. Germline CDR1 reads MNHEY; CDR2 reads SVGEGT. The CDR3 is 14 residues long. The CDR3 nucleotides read TGTGCCAGCAGTTACGCAGGGGGCGGCTATGGCTACACCTTC. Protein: CASSYAGGGYGYTF.

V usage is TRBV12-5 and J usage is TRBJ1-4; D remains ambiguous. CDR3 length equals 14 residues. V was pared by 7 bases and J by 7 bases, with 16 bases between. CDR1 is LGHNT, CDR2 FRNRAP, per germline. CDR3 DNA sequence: TGTGCTAGTGTGGAGGAAGGAGGGTGTGAAAAACTGTTTTTT. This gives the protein CASVEEGGCEKLFF.

DNA for the CDR3: TGCAGCGTTGGGGGCGGGAGCGGTCAGCCCCAGCATTTT. Protein sequence: CSVGGGSGQPQHF. The chain combines TRBV29-1 with TRBJ1-5; tentatively, D is TRBD1 (5 bases). Trimming cost V 4 bases and J 6 bases, with 13 bases left between them. There are 13 residues in the CDR3. CDR1 is SQVTM and CDR2 is ANQGSEA in the germline V gene.

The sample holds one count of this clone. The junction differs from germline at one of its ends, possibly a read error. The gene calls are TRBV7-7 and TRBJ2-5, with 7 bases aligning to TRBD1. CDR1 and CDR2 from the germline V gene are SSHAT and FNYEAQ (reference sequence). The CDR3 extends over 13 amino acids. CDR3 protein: CASSADRDETQYF. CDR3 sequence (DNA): TGTGCTAGCAGCGCAGACAGGGACGAGACCCAGTACTTC.

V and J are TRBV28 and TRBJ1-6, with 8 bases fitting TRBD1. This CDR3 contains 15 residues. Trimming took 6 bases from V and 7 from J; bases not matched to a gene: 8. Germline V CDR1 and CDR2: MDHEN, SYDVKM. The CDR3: CASRTQGGKNSPLHF. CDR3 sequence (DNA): TGTGCCAGCAGAACACAGGGGGGGAAGAATTCACCCCTCCACTTT.

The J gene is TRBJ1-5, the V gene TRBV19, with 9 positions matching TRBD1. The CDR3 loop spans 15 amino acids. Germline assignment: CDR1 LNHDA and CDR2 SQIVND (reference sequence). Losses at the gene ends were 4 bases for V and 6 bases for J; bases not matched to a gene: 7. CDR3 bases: TGTGCCAGTAGTACTCCGGGACAGGGCCGTCAGCCCCAGCATTTT. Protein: CASSTPGQGRQPQHF.